This T cell receptor beta chain appears in the sequencing data of a study of T cells expressing NK-cell markers. Looking at the study overall: The authors sequenced eight donors, of whom seven were HCMV-seropositive and one was seronegative. Study conclusions and caveats: Each of six donors carried dominant NKG2C+ clonotypes accounting for roughly 1.0-7.5% of CD8+ T cells.

Per the germline V gene, CDR1 is SGHRS and CDR2 is YFSETQ. The CDR3 runs to 17 residues. Worth noting for this clonotype: Antigen: not known.

TCR beta cDNA was made by 5'RACE template switching with UMIs. TCRdb processed the 5' RACE reads again and assigns one entry to each CDR3 protein, with no DNA. The sample includes 150,000 to 200,000 distinct CDR3 sequences. This clonotype was obtained from a woman aged 18 to 75 in good health. The chain couples TRBV5-1 to TRBJ2-2; absent DNA, TCRdb's TRBD2 call cannot be checked. The specimen sequenced was blood T cells: a sorted CD56 or NKG2C T cell subset, CD4+ or CD8+ T cells, or bulk PBMC T cells (not recorded which). The CDR3 protein is CASSPSLAGTNTGELFF.